This TCR beta chain originates from a study of human T cells and chemical hapten exposure. Via MiXCR, TCRdb re-called the RACE reads, giving one row per CDR3 protein. The sample has about 40,000 distinct CDR3 sequences; less than 3.5% are singletons. The CDR3 length is 15 residues. Trimming cost V 1 base and J 9 bases; bases outside gene matches: 9. Germline V gives CDR1 SGHRS, CDR2 YFSETQ. Time point meaning: patch test 2, 6 weeks after DPC sensitization. Treatment denoted: therapeutic diphenylcyclopropenone sensitization with weekly scalp DPC. This clonotype was detected ten times or more. The sequence came from a man aged 40-49 years with alopecia areata. Some clones in this sample may be carry-over from other donors' samples. The sample here was whole blood, taken in connection with sensitization to the hapten diphenylcyclopropenone (DPC). The chain uses TRBV5-1 and TRBJ2-1, with TRBD2 identical over 8 bases. In DNA, the CDR3 is TGCGCCAGCAGCTTGTTGGGGACTAGTCGCCGTGAGCAGTTCTTC. Amino acids: CASSLLGTSRREQFF.